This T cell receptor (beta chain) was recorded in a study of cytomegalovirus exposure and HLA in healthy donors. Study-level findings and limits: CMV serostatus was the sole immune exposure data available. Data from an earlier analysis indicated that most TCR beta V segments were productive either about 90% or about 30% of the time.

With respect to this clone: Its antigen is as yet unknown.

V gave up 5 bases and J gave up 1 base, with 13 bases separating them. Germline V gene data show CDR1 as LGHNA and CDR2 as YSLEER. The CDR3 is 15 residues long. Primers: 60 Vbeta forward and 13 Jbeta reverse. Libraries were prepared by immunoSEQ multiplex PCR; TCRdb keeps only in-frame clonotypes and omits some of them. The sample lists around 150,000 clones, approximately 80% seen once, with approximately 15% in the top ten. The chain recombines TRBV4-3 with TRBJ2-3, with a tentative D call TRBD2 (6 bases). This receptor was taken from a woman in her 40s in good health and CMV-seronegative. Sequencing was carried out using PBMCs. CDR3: CASSNRDSRTDTQYF. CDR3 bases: TGCGCCAGCAGCAACCGGGACTCACGCACAGATACGCAGTATTTT.